The clone carrying this T cell receptor beta chain was recorded a few times. Its antigen is unidentified. This entry is derived from a study of molecular identifiers for immune sequencing clone quantification. V lost 6 bases to trimming and J lost 2 bases, with 23 bases between them. The CDR3 covers 18 residues. Germline CDR1 reads MNHEY; CDR2 reads SVGAGI. Study outcomes and limitations: Molecules of identical TCR sharing a barcode could underestimate highly expanded clone sizes. Whereas clones above 20 RNA copies held under 1% of naive-cell molecules, they held over 97% of effector molecules.

TCRdb reprocessed the PCR reads via MiXCR and lists one record per CDR3 protein. The data show tens of thousands of distinct CDR3 sequences, with less than 20% seen just once and around 7% held by the top ten. Sorting was used to obtain naive CD8 T cells (CD8+CD4-CCR7+CD45RA+). Specimen: naive CD8+ T cells from blood, with Jurkat cell RNA spiked in. Subset in this sample: FACS-sorted CD8+CD4-CCR7+CD45RA+ naive T cells. The chain joins TRBV6-5 to TRBJ1-3; D might be TRBD1 (6 bases). This TCR came from a human donor in good health. Some libraries in this study had Jurkat cell RNA spiked in. The CDR3 is CASRASGTRVWPGNTIYF. CDR3 bases: TGTGCCAGCAGGGCCTCAGGGACAAGGGTCTGGCCTGGAAACACCATATATTTT.